Listed below are T cell receptor beta chains from one sample, sequenced in a study of T cell responses to AZD1222 COVID-19 vaccine. Libraries were prepared by immunoSEQ multiplex PCR; TCRdb keeps only in-frame clonotypes and omits some of them. The repertoire holds about 120,000 clones, around 90% seen once, with 6.5% to 9% in the top ten. Sequencing used peripheral blood, obtained on day 0 of AZD1222 vaccination. All receptors derive from an adult in good health. Both conserved end residues are part of each CDR3. D genes are given only for firm matches. Rows give clone size only sometimes, using once, few, many, or a class for an expanded clone.

CDR3 protein | CDR3 DNA | J gene | clone size | V gene | D gene
CAWSRGGNSYEQYF | TGTGCCTGGAGTAGGGGCGGTAACTCCTACGAGCAGTACTTC | TRBJ2-7 | NA | TRBV30 | NA
CASGLQGRAYNEQFF | TGCGCCAGCGGGTTACAGGGGAGGGCCTACAATGAGCAGTTCTTC | TRBJ2-1 | NA | TRBV5-1 | NA
CASSLRTGFDEQYF | TGTGCCAGCAGCCTCCGGACAGGGTTCGACGAGCAGTACTTC | TRBJ2-7 | NA | TRBV9 | TRBD1
CASPSTGTNYGYTF | TGTGCCAGTCCCAGTACAGGGACAAACTATGGCTACACCTTC | TRBJ1-2 | NA | TRBV2 | NA
CATSRGTGKSGYTF | TGTGCCACCAGCAGGGGGACAGGGAAATCTGGCTACACCTTC | TRBJ1-2 | NA | TRBV15 | TRBD1
CASYSPTSGSLDTQYF | TGTGCCAGCTATTCCCCGACTAGCGGGAGTTTAGATACGCAGTATTTT | TRBJ2-3 | NA | TRBV28 | TRBD2
CASSQDYRGTNTEAFF | TGCGCCAGCAGCCAGGACTACCGGGGGACGAACACTGAAGCTTTCTTT | TRBJ1-1 | NA | TRBV4-1 | NA
CAWSVSSGNTIYF | TGTGCCTGGAGTGTATCCTCTGGAAACACCATATATTTT | TRBJ1-3 | NA | TRBV30 | NA
CASSGTPSYQETQYF | TGTGCCAGCAGCGGGACCCCTTCGTACCAAGAGACCCAGTACTTC | TRBJ2-5 | NA | TRBV6-5 | NA
CAINDRTNYGYTF | TGTGCCATCAACGACAGAACTAACTATGGCTACACCTTC | TRBJ1-2 | NA | TRBV10-3 | NA
CASNQGQGGGTDTQYF | TGTGCCAGCAACCAGGGACAGGGAGGTGGCACAGATACGCAGTATTTT | TRBJ2-3 | NA | TRBV4-2 | TRBD1
CASSPGHDSNQPQHF | TGTGCCAGCTCACCGGGGCACGATAGCAATCAGCCCCAGCATTTT | TRBJ1-5 | NA | TRBV18 | NA
CASSLFQPRINMYNQPQHF | TGTGCCAGCAGTTTATTTCAACCGCGAATAAACATGTACAATCAGCCCCAGCATTTT | TRBJ1-5 | NA | TRBV28 | NA
CSVEDLSGRFNEQFF | TGCAGCGTTGAAGACCTTAGCGGGAGGTTCAATGAGCAGTTCTTC | TRBJ2-1 | NA | TRBV29-1 | TRBD2
CASSLLYQPQHF | TGTGCCAGCAGTTTGCTTTATCAGCCCCAGCATTTT | TRBJ1-5 | NA | TRBV12-3/TRBV12-4 | NA
CASSSLLVGPPDTQYF | TGTGCCAGCAGCTCATTACTAGTCGGGCCACCAGATACGCAGTATTTT | TRBJ2-3 | NA | TRBV7-9 | NA
CASSPTSGYGYTF | TGCGCCAGCAGCCCTACGTCCGGTTATGGCTACACCTTC | TRBJ1-2 | NA | TRBV5-1 | NA
CASSLAGNRGEQYF | TGTGCCAGCAGCTTAGCGGGGAATAGGGGCGAGCAGTACTTC | TRBJ2-7 | once | TRBV7-4 | NA
CASRPGQNNQPQHF | TGTGCCAGCAGGCCGGGACAGAACAATCAGCCCCAGCATTTT | TRBJ1-5 | few | TRBV6-5 | TRBD1
CASRLAGDMNGELFF | TGTGCCAGCAGGCTAGCGGGAGATATGAACGGGGAGCTGTTTTTT | TRBJ2-2 | NA | TRBV3-1/TRBV3-2 | TRBD2
CAISEIPGNTIYF | TGTGCCATCAGTGAGATACCAGGAAACACCATATATTTT | TRBJ1-3 | NA | TRBV10-3 | NA
CASNALGSPYEQYF | TGTGCCAGCAACGCGTTGGGTAGCCCCTACGAGCAGTACTTC | TRBJ2-7 | NA | TRBV19 | NA
CASSVGSNQPQHF | TGTGCCAGCAGCGTAGGTAGCAATCAGCCCCAGCATTTT | TRBJ1-5 | NA | TRBV9 | NA
CASSLSPSGKNYNEQFF | TGTGCCAGCAGCTTGTCCCCTAGCGGGAAAAACTACAATGAGCAGTTCTTC | TRBJ2-1 | NA | TRBV5-5 | TRBD2
CAISESWQGAFEAFF | TGTGCCATCAGTGAGTCTTGGCAGGGGGCTTTTGAAGCTTTCTTT | TRBJ1-1 | NA | TRBV10-3 | TRBD1
CASSLGQGTQPQHF | TGTGCCAGCAGTTTAGGGCAGGGGACTCAGCCCCAGCATTTT | TRBJ1-5 | NA | TRBV28 | NA
CASKSLGRSGNTIYF | TGTGCCAGCAAATCACTAGGGCGGTCTGGAAACACCATATATTTT | TRBJ1-3 | NA | TRBV6-5 | NA
CASRGTGGNQPQHF | TGTGCCAGCAGAGGGACAGGGGGCAATCAGCCCCAGCATTTT | TRBJ1-5 | NA | TRBV6-5 | TRBD1
CASSTHGGTRGRNQPQHF | TGTGCCAGTAGTACTCATGGGGGGACAAGGGGCCGCAATCAGCCCCAGCATTTT | TRBJ1-5 | NA | TRBV19 | NA
CASRSGASLYGYTF | TGTGCCAGCAGGTCAGGGGCCTCCCTCTATGGCTACACCTTC | TRBJ1-2 | NA | TRBV7-9 | NA
CASSLSNRGKQYF | TGTGCCAGCAGCTTAAGTAACAGGGGGAAGCAGTACTTC | TRBJ2-7 | few | TRBV7-3 | TRBD1
CASSQGFDRNTEAFF | TGTGCCAGCAGCCAAGGATTTGACAGAAACACTGAAGCTTTCTTT | TRBJ1-1 | once | TRBV7-9 | NA
CASSSTGTGTGEQFF | TGTGCCAGCAGCTCCACCGGGACAGGCACTGGTGAGCAGTTCTTC | TRBJ2-1 | NA | TRBV5-4 | TRBD1
CASSLSVGLETQYF | TGTGCCAGCAGTTTATCCGTGGGGTTAGAGACCCAGTACTTC | TRBJ2-5 | once | TRBV28 | NA
CASSITYNEQFF | TGTGCCAGTAGTATTACCTACAATGAGCAGTTCTTC | TRBJ2-1 | once | TRBV19 | NA
CASSARRDRAVSPLHF | TGTGCCAGCAGCGCCCGGCGGGACAGGGCTGTGTCACCCCTCCACTTT | TRBJ1-6 | NA | TRBV9 | TRBD1
CASSPTLAGRTGELFF | TGTGCCAGCAGCCCGACGCTAGCGGGACGGACCGGGGAGCTGTTTTTT | TRBJ2-2 | many | TRBV9 | TRBD2
CASSQGWQSYEQYF | TGTGCCAGCAGCCAAGGGTGGCAGAGCTACGAGCAGTACTTC | TRBJ2-7 | NA | TRBV3-1/TRBV3-2 | NA
CASSPTAIEAFF | TGTGCCAGCAGCCCGACAGCTATTGAAGCTTTCTTT | TRBJ1-1 | NA | TRBV7-9 | NA
CVGGDSQYEQYF | TGCGTCGGAGGGGACTCCCAGTACGAGCAGTACTTC | TRBJ2-7 | once | TRBV29-1 | NA
CASSLGLAGWDEQFF | TGTGCCAGCAGCTTGGGGCTAGCGGGATGGGATGAGCAGTTCTTC | TRBJ2-1 | NA | TRBV7-9 | TRBD2
CSARDQVRQYF | TGCAGTGCTAGAGATCAAGTGCGGCAGTACTTC | TRBJ2-7 | once | TRBV20-1 | NA
CSVESTGTPYGYTF | TGCAGCGTTGAGTCGACAGGTACCCCGTATGGCTACACCTTC | TRBJ1-2 | NA | TRBV29-1 | NA
CASSQVIGWEQFF | TGTGCCAGCAGCCAAGTCATCGGCTGGGAGCAGTTCTTC | TRBJ2-1 | NA | TRBV3-1/TRBV3-2 | NA
CASSLAKPPDTQYF | TGCGCCAGCAGCTTGGCCAAACCCCCAGATACGCAGTATTTT | TRBJ2-3 | NA | TRBV5-1 | NA
CASSLLAGNEQFF | TGTGCCAGCAGTTTACTAGCCGGCAATGAGCAGTTCTTC | TRBJ2-1 | NA | TRBV27 | NA
CASSLLPHSDNEQFF | TGTGCCAGCAGCTTACTCCCCCATTCCGACAATGAGCAGTTCTTC | TRBJ2-1 | NA | TRBV7-3 | NA
CASISGKANEKLFF | TGTGCCAGTATCTCGGGGAAGGCTAATGAAAAACTGTTTTTT | TRBJ1-4 | NA | TRBV19 | NA
CASNPPSGTAVSNTIYF | TGTGCCAGCAACCCGCCGTCCGGGACAGCCGTATCAAACACCATATATTTT | TRBJ1-3 | NA | TRBV7-9 | TRBD1
CASSGIGPGETQYF | TGTGCCAGCAGCGGGATCGGGCCCGGGGAGACCCAGTACTTC | TRBJ2-5 | NA | TRBV7-9 | NA
CASSVEEGSGTDTQYF | TGTGCCAGCAGCGTAGAAGAGGGTTCAGGCACAGATACGCAGTATTTT | TRBJ2-3 | NA | TRBV9 | NA
CASSPRGSSYNEQFF | TGTGCCAGCAGCCCCAGGGGGTCGTCCTACAATGAGCAGTTCTTC | TRBJ2-1 | NA | TRBV13 | TRBD1
CASSVEYSGANVLTF | TGTGCCAGCAGCGTAGAGTACTCTGGGGCCAACGTCCTGACTTTC | TRBJ2-6 | NA | TRBV9 | NA